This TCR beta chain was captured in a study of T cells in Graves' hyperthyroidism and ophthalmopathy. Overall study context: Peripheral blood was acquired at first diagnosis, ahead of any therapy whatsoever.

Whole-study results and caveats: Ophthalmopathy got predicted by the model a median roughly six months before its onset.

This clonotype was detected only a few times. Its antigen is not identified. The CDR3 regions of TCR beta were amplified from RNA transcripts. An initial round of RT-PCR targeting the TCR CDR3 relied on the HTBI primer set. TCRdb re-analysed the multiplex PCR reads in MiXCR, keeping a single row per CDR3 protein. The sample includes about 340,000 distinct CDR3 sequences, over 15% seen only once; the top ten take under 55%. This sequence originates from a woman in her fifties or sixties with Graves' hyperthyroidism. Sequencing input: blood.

The CDR3 reads CASSAPRGPPEAFF. The CDR3 coding sequence is TGTGCCAGCAGCGCCCCTAGGGGACCCCCTGAAGCTTTCTTT. V usage is TRBV11-1 and J usage is TRBJ1-1, with D possibly being TRBD1 (5 bases). Per the germline V gene, CDR1 is SGHAT and CDR2 is FQDESV (reference sequence). Trimming took off 5 bases at V and 6 bases at J, with 16 bases between the two ends. This CDR3 is 14 amino acids long.